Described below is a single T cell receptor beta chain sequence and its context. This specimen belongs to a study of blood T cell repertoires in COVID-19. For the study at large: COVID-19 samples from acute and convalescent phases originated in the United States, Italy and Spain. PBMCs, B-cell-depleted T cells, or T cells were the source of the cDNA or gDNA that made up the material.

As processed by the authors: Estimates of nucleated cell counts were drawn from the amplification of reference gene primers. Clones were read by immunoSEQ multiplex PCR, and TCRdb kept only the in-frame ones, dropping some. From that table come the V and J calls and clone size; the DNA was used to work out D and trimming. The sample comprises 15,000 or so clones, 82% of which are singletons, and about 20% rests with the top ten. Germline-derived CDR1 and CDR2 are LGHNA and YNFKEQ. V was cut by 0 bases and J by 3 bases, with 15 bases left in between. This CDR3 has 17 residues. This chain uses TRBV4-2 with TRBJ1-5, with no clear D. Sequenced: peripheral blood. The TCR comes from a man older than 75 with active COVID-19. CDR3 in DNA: TGTGCCAGCAGCCAAGAGGTCTCGGGCGGGTACAATCAGCCCCAGCATTTT. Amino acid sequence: CASSQEVSGGYNQPQHF.